This TCR beta chain was documented in a study of blood T cell repertoires in COVID-19. CDR3 length: 16 amino acids. CDR1 and CDR2 from the germline V gene are SGHRS and YFSETQ. Between the trimmed V and J ends, which lost 0 bases and 10 bases, there was a span of 17 bases. Assay: immunoSEQ multiplex PCR; the TCRdb copy retains only in-frame clones and omits some. Of about 300,000 clones listed, around 85% are singletons. This clonotype was obtained from a woman aged 25 to 39 who had been exposed to COVID-19. The V gene is TRBV5-1, the J gene TRBJ1-6; a possible D gene is TRBD1 (5 bases). Sample: PBMCs or T cells enriched from blood (not recorded which). CDR3: CASSLAWAGQGSPLHF. CDR3 DNA sequence: TGCGCCAGCAGCTTGGCCTGGGCAGGGCAAGGCTCACCCCTCCACTTT.